A single sample gave rise to the 24 T cell receptor beta chains below, sequenced in a study of blood T cells in healthy people across ages. With a J-beta primer mix and a sample-barcoded 5' primer, a second PCR ran about 7 to 11 cycles. MiXCR, run by TCRdb on the 5' RACE reads, gives a single entry per CDR3 protein. The table has just under 550,000 distinct CDR3 sequences, 24% seen once. The same data also contributed to another study, on T cells of mothers and their children.

Sequencing was done on a sample of blood. The receptors were sampled from a boy aged 5-17 years in good health.

The DNA of the CDR3 is TGTGCCTGGAACTCGAACACCGGGGAGCTGTTTTTT. The encoded protein is CAWNSNTGELFF. The V and J genes are TRBV30 and TRBJ2-2, with D unclear. CDR1 GTSNPN and CDR2 SVGIG come from the germline V gene (reference sequence). V was pared by 4 bases and J by 0 bases, with 3 bases between. This CDR3 region has 12 residues. The entire variable domain, with the rest obtained from reference TRBV30 and TRBJ2-2, is as follows: SQTIHQWPATLVQPVGSPLSLECTVEGTSNPNLYWYRQAAGRGLQLLFYSVGIGQISSEVPQNLSASRPQDRQFILSSKKLLLSDSGFYLCAWNSNTGELFFGEGSRLTVL.

In this sample, this clonotype turned up a few times. The chain carries TRBV2 and TRBJ2-1; possible D gene TRBD2, 6 bases. Germline loops: CDR1 SNHLY, CDR2 FYNNEI. Trimming removed 8 bases from V and 0 bases from J, with 14 bases in between. The CDR3 has 15 residues. In DNA, the CDR3 is TGTGCCAGCGGCGTAGCGGTAAGCTCCTACAATGAGCAGTTCTTC. It specifies CASGVAVSSYNEQFF.

This clonotype was recorded once. The CDR3 bases are TGTGCCAGCAGTGGTCGACAGGGGCCTACCTACGAGCAGTACTTC. Protein: CASSGRQGPTYEQYF. The V and J genes are TRBV2 and TRBJ2-5, with 8 bases lining up with TRBD1. The assigned J gene may be wrong: the sequence end matches TRBJ2-7 better. The CDR3 has 15 residues. From germline, CDR1 is SNHLY and CDR2 FYNNEI.

The rearrangement joins TRBV5-4 to TRBJ1-1; D might be TRBD1 (6 bases). Trimming pared 4 bases from V and 5 bases from J, leaving 18 bases between. Germline V gives CDR1 SGHNT, CDR2 YYREEE (reference sequence). The CDR3 runs to 15 residues. The CDR3: CASSPNRDRMTEAFF. Here the CDR3 DNA reads TGTGCCAGCAGCCCGAACAGGGATAGAATGACTGAAGCTTTCTTT.

The chain carries TRBV7-2 and TRBJ2-5, with 15 bases identical to TRBD2. Trimming removed 6 bases from V and 5 bases from J; junction bases left unmatched: 10. This CDR3 has 17 residues. Germline V gives CDR1 SGHTA, CDR2 FQGNSA. The CDR3 nucleotides read TGTGCCAGCAGACCAAGGACTAGCGGGGGGGCAGGGGAGACCCAGTACTTC. It is translated as CASRPRTSGGAGETQYF.

The gene calls are TRBV7-9 and TRBJ2-1, with 10 positions matching TRBD1. The J call is in doubt because the DNA end fits TRBJ2-5 better. The CDR3 runs to 16 residues. Germline CDR1 reads SEHNR; CDR2 reads FQNEAQ (reference sequence). DNA of the CDR3: TGTGCCAGCAGCTCATTACCGGGACAGGGGAAAGAGACCCAGTACTTC. Translated, it gives CASSSLPGQGKETQYF.

This clonotype was seen a single time. The junction does not match germline at one end; this may be a read error. The V call is TRBV11-2, the J call TRBJ2-5; perhaps TRBD2 as D (6 bases). The closer fit of TRBJ2-1 to the DNA end suggests the J call may be wrong. CDR3 size: 15 residues. Looked up from germline, CDR1 is SGHAT and CDR2 is FQNNGV. CDR3 DNA sequence: TGTGCCAGTAGCTTAGGGTTTATCGGGGGCAATGAGCAGTTCTTC. Its protein is CASSLGFIGGNEQFF.

The chain is built from TRBV6-5 and TRBJ1-1; 9 nucleotides align to TRBD1. Germline-derived CDR1 and CDR2 are MNHEY and SVGAGI. The CDR3 totals 16 residues. V dropped 4 bases and J dropped 10; count of bases not matched to a gene: 16. The CDR3 region is CASSFSPGTGSQAAFF. Written as DNA, the CDR3 is TGTGCCAGCAGTTTTTCGCCCGGGACAGGGTCCCAGGCAGCTTTCTTT.

In its sample, this clonotype was seen a few times. V is TRBV9 and J is TRBJ2-5; D might be TRBD1 (6 bases). The DNA end is more similar to TRBJ2-7, so the J call may be wrong. This CDR3 has 16 residues. Germline V gives CDR1 SGDLS, CDR2 YYNGEE. This CDR3 is CASSVKPRDNAYEQYF. In DNA, the CDR3 is TGTGCCAGCAGCGTTAAACCCCGGGACAACGCCTACGAGCAGTACTTC.

This clonotype was observed a few times. The chain carries TRBV9 and TRBJ1-6, with D unresolved. CDR1 and CDR2 from the germline V gene are SGDLS and YYNGEE. The V end was cut by 3 bases, the J end by 6 bases, with 7 bases between. The CDR3 length is 13 residues. CDR3 bases: TGTGCCAGCAGCGCGACCGCTAATTCACCCCTCCACTTT. This encodes CASSATANSPLHF.

This clonotype was picked up a small number of times. J is TRBJ2-3 and V is TRBV11-2; D might be TRBD1 (5 bases). Germline V CDR1 and CDR2: SGHAT, FQNNGV. The V end lost 0 bases, the J end lost 0 bases, and 13 bases lay between the germline ends. The CDR3 spans 17 residues. CDR3 sequence reads: CASSLDGQDTSTDTQYF. DNA for the CDR3: TGTGCCAGCAGCTTAGATGGTCAGGACACTAGCACAGATACGCAGTATTTT.

The rearrangement uses TRBV7-9 and TRBJ1-4; 9 bases agree with TRBD1. CDR1 is SEHNR, CDR2 FQNEAQ, per germline (reference sequence). The CDR3 length is 20 residues. V was clipped by 4 bases and J by 0 bases; unmatched bases: 15. CDR3 in amino acids: CASSSSPGTGTLATNEKLFF. CDR3 coding DNA: TGTGCCAGCAGCTCAAGTCCCGGGACAGGGACCCTTGCAACTAATGAAAAACTGTTTTTT.

V usage is TRBV7-2 and J usage is TRBJ2-3; D is perhaps TRBD2 (5 bases). V was cut by 2 bases and J by 0 bases, with 9 bases left in between. Germline assignment: CDR1 SGHTA and CDR2 FQGNSA. The CDR3 is 15 residues long. CDR3 nucleotides: TGTGCCAGCAGCTTAAACCTAGCTAGCACAGATACGCAGTATTTT. The encoded protein is CASSLNLASTDTQYF.

Written as DNA, the CDR3 is TGTGCCACCAGTGATTTAATGGAAAACGAGCAGTACTTC. Its protein product is CATSDLMENEQYF. The chain employs TRBV24-1 and TRBJ2-7; D unclear. Germline V gene data show CDR1 as KGHDR and CDR2 as SFDVKD. CDR3 length: 13 residues. V was trimmed by 1 base and J by 5 bases, leaving 8 bases between them.

This clonotype has only a few counts. CDR3 region: CSANPSGYNEQFF. The CDR3 DNA follows: TGCAGTGCTAATCCTAGCGGCTACAATGAGCAGTTCTTC. This chain uses TRBV20-1 with TRBJ2-1; TRBD2 matches 7 bases. Trimming at V came to 4 bases and at J to 3 bases, leaving 3 bases not matched to a gene. Germline loops: CDR1 DFQATT, CDR2 SNEGSKA (reference sequence). The CDR3 is made up of 13 amino acids.

At least ten counts were recorded for this clonotype. This chain joins TRBV5-5 and TRBJ2-1; D might be TRBD1 (6 bases). The germline V gene encodes CDR1 SGHKS and CDR2 YYEKEE (reference sequence). The CDR3 runs to 14 residues. Trimming pared 4 bases from V and 9 bases from J, leaving 17 bases between. For the CDR3, the DNA is TGTGCCAGCAGCCGTTATCAGGGGTTGGCTGAGCAGTTCTTC. Protein: CASSRYQGLAEQFF.

The chain links TRBV7-6 to TRBJ2-5; D gene unclear. This CDR3 contains 13 residues. From germline, CDR1 is SGHVS and CDR2 FNYEAQ. Trimming pared 1 base from V and 5 bases from J, leaving 8 bases between. The CDR3 DNA sequence: TGTGCCAGCAGCTTAGGGATAGGGGAGACCCAGTACTTC. It is translated as CASSLGIGETQYF.

This clonotype was observed once. The chain combines TRBV29-1 with TRBJ1-1, with D unresolved. The CDR3 spans 13 residues. The ends were cut back, 5 bases at V and 0 bases at J, with 10 bases in the middle. Germline-derived CDR1 and CDR2 are SQVTM and ANQGSEA. CDR3 in DNA: TGCAGCGTTTCGGTTAGCATGAACACTGAAGCTTTCTTT. Translated: CSVSVSMNTEAFF.

This chain uses TRBV29-1 with TRBJ2-7; TRBD1 aligns across 8 bases. Germline-derived CDR1 and CDR2 are SQVTM and ANQGSEA. The length of the CDR3 is 14 residues. V was clipped by 3 bases and J by 2 bases; unmatched bases: 6. DNA for the CDR3: TGCAGCGTTGAGCGGGACAGGTTGCCCTACGAGCAGTACTTC. Amino acid sequence: CSVERDRLPYEQYF.

The chain has TRBV4-3 and TRBJ1-3; possible D gene TRBD1, 5 bases. The CDR3 loop spans 17 amino acids. Trimming removed 1 base from V and 0 bases from J, with 13 bases in between. Germline V gene sequence: CDR1 LGHNA, CDR2 YSLEER. CDR3 region: CASSQVSRVSSGNTIYF. For the CDR3, the DNA is TGCGCCAGCAGCCAAGTTTCCAGGGTGAGCTCTGGAAACACCATATATTTT.

This clonotype was seen many times. The chain has TRBV11-2 and TRBJ2-7; 7 nucleotides agree with TRBD1. Trimming took 5 bases from V and 2 from J; bases not matched to a gene: 18. The CDR3 contains 18 residues. The germline V gene encodes CDR1 SGHAT and CDR2 FQNNGV. For the CDR3, the DNA is TGTGCCAGCAGCCCCCTCGGGCGGCGAAAGGGACAGACCTACGAGCAGTACTTC. Translation gives CASSPLGRRKGQTYEQYF. Variable domain in full (rest from reference TRBV11-2 and TRBJ2-7): EAGVAQSPRYKIIEKRQSVAFWCNPISGHATLYWYQQILGQGPKLLIQFQNNGVVDDSQLPKDRFSAERLKGVDSTLKIQPAKLEDSAVYLCASSPLGRRKGQTYEQYFGPGTRLTVT.

This clonotype was counted a few times. This chain joins TRBV4-2 and TRBJ2-2; 8 nucleotides line up with TRBD2. Germline CDR1 reads LGHNA; CDR2 reads YNFKEQ. This CDR3 comprises 15 residues. Trimming cost V 5 bases and J 6 bases; bases outside gene matches: 8. The CDR3 is CASSSRPAGAGELFF. In DNA form, the CDR3 reads TGTGCCAGCAGCTCTAGACCAGCGGGAGCCGGGGAGCTGTTTTTT.

This clonotype was observed a few times. The rearrangement uses TRBV4-3 and TRBJ2-7; D gene ambiguous. CDR3 length: 15 amino acids. Trimming cost V 0 bases and J 1 base, with 10 bases left between them. CDR1 and CDR2 from the germline V gene are LGHNA and YSLEER. The CDR3 nucleotides read TGCGCCAGCAGCCAAGAAACAGCGACTTCCTACGAGCAGTACTTC. This gives the protein CASSQETATSYEQYF.

This clonotype appeared a few times. The chain joins TRBV11-2 to TRBJ2-5, with TRBD1 identical over 8 bases. The CDR3 is 13 amino acids. Trimming at V came to 3 bases and at J to 4 bases, leaving 1 base not matched to a gene. Germline V gene data show CDR1 as SGHAT and CDR2 as FQNNGV. The CDR3 sequence: CASSFRGLETQYF. The DNA of the CDR3 is TGTGCCAGCAGCTTCAGGGGGCTAGAGACCCAGTACTTC.